The 3 T cell receptor beta chains below were found in one sample sequenced in a study of HIV-infected children after antiretroviral therapy interruption. The TCR library was built from RNA with a 3' RACE protocol and unique molecular identifiers. TCRdb re-analysed the 3' RACE reads in MiXCR, keeping a single row per CDR3 protein. The profile shows approximately 95,000 distinct CDR3 sequences, 6% to 8.5% of them singletons. Described treatment: PENTA 11 planned treatment interruption arm or continuous ART arm. This specimen was CD45RA+ CD4+ T cells from PBMCs, pooled from several time points, taken from a donor given antiretroviral therapy, either interrupted or continuous. The sample's subset: naive CD4+ CD45RA+ CD45RO- T cells. The receptors come from a pool of human donors with HIV.

This clonotype was observed a handful of times. The chain combines TRBV27 with TRBJ1-1, with D tentatively TRBD1 (6 bases). In germline, CDR1 is MNHEY, CDR2 SMNVEV (reference sequence). Trimming pared 9 bases from V and 0 bases from J, leaving 8 bases between. The CDR3 is made up of 12 amino acids. CDR3 sequence reads: CARRQVNTEAFF. For the CDR3, the DNA is TGTGCCAGGCGACAGGTGAACACTGAAGCTTTCTTT.

This clonotype was counted ten times or more. CDR3 coding DNA: TGTGCCAGCCGCCTCATTCGGACCCGATTAAACGAGCAGTACTTC. Its translation is CASRLIRTRLNEQYF. The chain joins TRBV2 to TRBJ2-7; no firm D call. CDR1 and CDR2 (germline): SNHLY, FYNNEI. Deletions cut 8 bases from V and 5 bases from J, with 22 bases between. This CDR3 is built from 15 residues.

This clonotype was seen ten or more times. The chain has TRBV5-1 and TRBJ2-7; D is perhaps TRBD1 (6 bases). Germline V gene lookup returns CDR1 SGHRS and CDR2 YFSETQ. The CDR3 sequence is 16 residues long. V was cut by 4 bases and J by 0 bases, with 17 bases left in between. CDR3 nucleotide sequence: TGCGCCAGCAGCACCCCGGGGCTGACAGGCTCCTACGAGCAGTACTTC. It is translated as CASSTPGLTGSYEQYF. Complete variable domain (other parts from reference TRBV5-1 and TRBJ2-7): KAGVTQTPRYLIKTRGQQVTLSCSPISGHRSVSWYQQTPGQGLQFLFEYFSETQRNKGNFPGRFSGRQFSNSRSEMNVSTLELGDSALYLCASSTPGLTGSYEQYFGPGTRLTVT.